What follows is one TCR beta chain and its context. Under the authors' procedure: It was from reference gene primer amplification that nucleated cell counts were estimated. Data came from immunoSEQ multiplex PCR; TCRdb stores just in-frame clones and leaves some out. That table is the source of V, J and clone size, and D and trimming were worked out from the DNA. This sample has some 130,000 clones, with roughly 90% found just once. The data are from a study of blood T cell repertoires in COVID-19. Study-wide context: Sites in the United States, Italy and Spain provided acute and convalescent COVID-19 samples. The cDNA or gDNA used as material had been derived from T cells, B-cell-depleted T cells, or PBMCs.

V shed 4 bases, J shed 5 bases, and the junction held 9 bases outside the gene matches. This CDR3 has 16 amino acids. Germline V gene data show CDR1 as SGHNT and CDR2 as YYREEE (reference sequence). The gene calls are TRBV5-4 and TRBJ2-3; TRBD1 aligns across 11 bases. Specimen: peripheral blood. The TCR was taken from a man in his 60s with active or convalescent COVID-19. The CDR3 is CASSPRDRGTRDTQYF. CDR3 sequence (DNA): TGTGCCAGCAGCCCCCGGGACAGGGGGACCCGAGATACGCAGTATTTT.